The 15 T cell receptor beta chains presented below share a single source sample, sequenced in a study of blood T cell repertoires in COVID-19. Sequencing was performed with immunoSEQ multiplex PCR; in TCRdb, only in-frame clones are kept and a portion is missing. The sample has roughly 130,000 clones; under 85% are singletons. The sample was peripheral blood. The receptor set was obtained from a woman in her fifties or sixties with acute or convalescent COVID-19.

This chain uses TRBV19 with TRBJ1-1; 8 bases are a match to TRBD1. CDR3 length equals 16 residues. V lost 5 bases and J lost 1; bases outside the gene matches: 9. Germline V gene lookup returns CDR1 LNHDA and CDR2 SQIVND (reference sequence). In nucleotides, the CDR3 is TGTGCCAGTAGTGGGCGACAGGGGTGGAGGAACACTGAAGCTTTCTTT. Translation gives CASSGRQGWRNTEAFF.

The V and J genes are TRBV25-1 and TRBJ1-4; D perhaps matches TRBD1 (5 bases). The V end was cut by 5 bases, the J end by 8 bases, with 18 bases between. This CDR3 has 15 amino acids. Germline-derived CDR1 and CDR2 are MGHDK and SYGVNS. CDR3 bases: TGTGCCAGCAGTCCACTCTGGGGCCAGCAAGAAAAACTGTTTTTT. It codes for CASSPLWGQQEKLFF.

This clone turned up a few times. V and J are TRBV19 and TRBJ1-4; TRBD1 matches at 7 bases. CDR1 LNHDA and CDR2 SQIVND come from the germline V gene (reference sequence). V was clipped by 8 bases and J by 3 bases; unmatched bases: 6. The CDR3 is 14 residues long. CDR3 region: CASLPGTANEKLFF. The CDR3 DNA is TGTGCCAGTCTCCCGGGGACAGCTAATGAAAAACTGTTTTTT.

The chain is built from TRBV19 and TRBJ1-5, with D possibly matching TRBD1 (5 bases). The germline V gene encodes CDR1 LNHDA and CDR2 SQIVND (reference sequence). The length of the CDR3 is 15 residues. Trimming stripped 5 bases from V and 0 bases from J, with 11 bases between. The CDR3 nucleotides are TGTGCCAGTAGTCCCGGGGGGGGTAGCAATCAGCCCCAGCATTTT. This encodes CASSPGGGSNQPQHF. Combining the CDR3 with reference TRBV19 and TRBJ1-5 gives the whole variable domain DGGITQSPKYLFRKEGQNVTLSCEQNLNHDAMYWYRQDPGQGLRLIYYSQIVNDFQKGDIAEGYSVSREKKESFPLTVTSAQKNPTAFYLCASSPGGGSNQPQHFGDGTRLSIL.

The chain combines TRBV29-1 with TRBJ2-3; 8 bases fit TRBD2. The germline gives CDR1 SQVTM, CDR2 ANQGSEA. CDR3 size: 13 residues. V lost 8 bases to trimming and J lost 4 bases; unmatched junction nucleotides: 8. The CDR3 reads CSQSRGLADTQYF. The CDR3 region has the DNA TGCAGCCAAAGCCGGGGACTAGCAGATACGCAGTATTTT.

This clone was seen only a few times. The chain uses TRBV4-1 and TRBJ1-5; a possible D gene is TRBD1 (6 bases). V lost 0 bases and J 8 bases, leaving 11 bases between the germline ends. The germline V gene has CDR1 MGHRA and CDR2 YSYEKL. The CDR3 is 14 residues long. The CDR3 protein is CASSQDWSGEPQHF. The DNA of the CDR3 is TGCGCCAGCAGCCAAGATTGGTCAGGGGAGCCCCAGCATTTT.

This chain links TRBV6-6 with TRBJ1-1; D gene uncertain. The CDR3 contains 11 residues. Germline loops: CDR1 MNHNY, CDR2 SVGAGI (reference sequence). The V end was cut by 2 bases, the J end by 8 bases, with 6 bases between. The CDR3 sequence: CASSYAEEAFF. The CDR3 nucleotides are TGTGCCAGCAGTTACGCGGAGGAAGCTTTCTTT.

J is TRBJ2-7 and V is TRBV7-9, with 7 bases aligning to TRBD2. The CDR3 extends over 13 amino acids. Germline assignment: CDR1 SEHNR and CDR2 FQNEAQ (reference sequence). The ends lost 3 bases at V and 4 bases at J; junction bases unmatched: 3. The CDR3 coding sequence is TGTGCCAGCAGCTTCGGGGGAGGGTACGAGCAGTACTTC. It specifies CASSFGGGYEQYF. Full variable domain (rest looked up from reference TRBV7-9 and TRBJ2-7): DTGVSQNPRHKITKRGQNVTFRCDPISEHNRLYWYRQTLGQGPEFLTYFQNEAQLEKSRLLSDRFSAERPKGSFSTLEIQRTEQGDSAMYLCASSFGGGYEQYFGPGTRLTVT.

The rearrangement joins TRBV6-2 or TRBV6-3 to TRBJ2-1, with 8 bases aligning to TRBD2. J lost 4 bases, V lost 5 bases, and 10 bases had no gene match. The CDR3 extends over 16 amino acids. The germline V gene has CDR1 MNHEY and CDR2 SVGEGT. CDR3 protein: CASSPDGTRWYNEQFF. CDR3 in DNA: TGTGCCAGCAGTCCCGACGGGACTAGGTGGTACAATGAGCAGTTCTTC.

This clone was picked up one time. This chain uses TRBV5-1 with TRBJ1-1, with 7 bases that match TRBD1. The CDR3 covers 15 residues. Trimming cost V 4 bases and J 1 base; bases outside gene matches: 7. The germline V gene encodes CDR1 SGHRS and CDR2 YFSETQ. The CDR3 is CASSGGTVANTEAFF. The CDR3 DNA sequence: TGCGCCAGCAGCGGGGGGACAGTGGCGAACACTGAAGCTTTCTTT.

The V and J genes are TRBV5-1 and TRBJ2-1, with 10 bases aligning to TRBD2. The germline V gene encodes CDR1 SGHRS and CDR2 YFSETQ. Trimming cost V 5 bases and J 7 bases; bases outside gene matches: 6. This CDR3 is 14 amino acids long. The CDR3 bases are TGCGCCAGCAGAATGGTTAGCGGGGGGAATGAGCAGTTCTTC. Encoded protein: CASRMVSGGNEQFF.

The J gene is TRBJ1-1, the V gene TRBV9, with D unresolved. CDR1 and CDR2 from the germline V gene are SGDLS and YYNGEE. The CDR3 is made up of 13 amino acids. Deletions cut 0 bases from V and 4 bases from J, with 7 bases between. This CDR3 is CASSVGRSTEAFF. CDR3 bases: TGTGCCAGCAGCGTAGGAAGGAGCACTGAAGCTTTCTTT. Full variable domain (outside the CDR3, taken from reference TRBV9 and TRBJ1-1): DSGVTQTPKHLITATGQRVTLRCSPRSGDLSVYWYQQSLDQGLQFLIQYYNGEERAKGNILERFSAQQFPDLHSELNLSSLELGDSALYFCASSVGRSTEAFFGQGTRLTVV.

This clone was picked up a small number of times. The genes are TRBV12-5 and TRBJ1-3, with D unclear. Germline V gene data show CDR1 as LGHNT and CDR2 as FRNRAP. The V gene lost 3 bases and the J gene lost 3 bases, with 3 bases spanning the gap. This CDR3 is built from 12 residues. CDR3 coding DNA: TGTGCTAGTGGTTTTAGTGGAAACACCATATATTTT. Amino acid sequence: CASGFSGNTIYF.

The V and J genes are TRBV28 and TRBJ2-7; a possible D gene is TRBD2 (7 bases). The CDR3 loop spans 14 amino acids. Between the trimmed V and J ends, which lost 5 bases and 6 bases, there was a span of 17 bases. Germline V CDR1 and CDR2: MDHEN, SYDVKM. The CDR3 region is CASSLRGAGTEQYF. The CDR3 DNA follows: TGTGCCAGCAGTCTACGGGGGGCGGGGACCGAGCAGTACTTC.

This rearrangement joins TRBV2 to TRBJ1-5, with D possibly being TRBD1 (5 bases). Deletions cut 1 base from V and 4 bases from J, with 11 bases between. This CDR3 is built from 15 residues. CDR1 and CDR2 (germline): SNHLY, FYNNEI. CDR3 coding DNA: TGTGCCAGCAGTGAAGTGGGCGGGGGAAATCAGCCCCAGCATTTT. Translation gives CASSEVGGGNQPQHF.